The 7 T cell receptor beta chains presented below share a single source sample, sequenced in a study of T-cell reconstitution after alpha-beta-depleted transplantation in children. Library preparation (for TCRbeta) was performed with unique molecular identifiers. TCRdb called the PCR reads again in MiXCR, with one record for every CDR3 protein. This repertoire shows approximately 650,000 distinct CDR3 sequences, around 13% found once; its top ten account for 0.65% to 0.9%. The sequences come from PBMCs, collected before TCRalphabeta/CD19-depleted stem cell transplant. The receptors originated from a girl aged 2 to 9 with congenital amegakaryocytic thrombocytopenia, due to receive a stem cell transplant.

This clonotype was detected ten times or more. The chain has TRBV12-3 or TRBV12-4 and TRBJ1-5; D remains unclear. V lost 5 bases, J lost 7 bases, and 12 bases lay in between. The CDR3 has 13 amino acids. CDR3 residues: CASSIGLVQPQHF. The CDR3 DNA reads as TGTGCCAGCAGTATCGGGTTGGTCCAGCCCCAGCATTTT.

This chain joins TRBV5-1 and TRBJ1-1; D uncertain. The CDR3 has 14 residues. CDR1 is SGHRS and CDR2 is YFSETQ in the germline V gene. V was cut by 4 bases and J by 2 bases, with 12 bases left in between. The DNA of the CDR3 is TGCGCCAGCAGCCGGGCCTCTCCCAACACTGAAGCTTTCTTT. Protein product: CASSRASPNTEAFF.

V usage is TRBV11-2 and J usage is TRBJ2-3; D gene ambiguous. V gave up 5 bases and J gave up 4 bases, with 13 bases separating them. This CDR3 region has 14 residues. Germline V gene lookup returns CDR1 SGHAT and CDR2 FQNNGV. CDR3 nucleotides: TGTGCCAGCAGCCCCCCCCCCGTGGCAGATACGCAGTATTTT. It specifies CASSPPPVADTQYF.

Details on this clonotype: A much larger clone is a single base away; this may be a read error. This rearrangement joins TRBV19 to TRBJ1-5, with D perhaps matching TRBD1 (5 bases). Germline V gives CDR1 LNHDA, CDR2 SQIVND (reference sequence). The CDR3 loop spans 13 amino acids. CDR3: CASSIQGNQLQHF. DNA for the CDR3: TGTGCCAGTAGTATACAGGGAAATCAGCTCCAGCATTTT.

This clonotype was seen more than once but under ten times. This sequence joins TRBV7-9 and TRBJ2-2; D might be TRBD1 (6 bases). V was shortened by 6 bases and J by 6 bases, with 14 bases between the two germline ends. Germline CDR1 reads SEHNR; CDR2 reads FQNEAQ (reference sequence). The CDR3 totals 14 residues. CDR3 protein: CASSNTGYPGELFF. DNA for the CDR3: TGTGCCAGCAGTAATACAGGGTACCCCGGGGAGCTGTTTTTT.

The chain has TRBV20-1 and TRBJ2-7; the D gene could be TRBD1 or TRBD2 (5 bases each). V lost 1 base to trimming and J lost 6 bases, with 10 bases between them. The CDR3 is 12 amino acids. Germline V gene lookup returns CDR1 DFQATT and CDR2 SNEGSKA (reference sequence). CDR3 in amino acids: CSARVGEVEQYF. CDR3 bases: TGCAGTGCTAGAGTGGGGGAAGTCGAGCAGTACTTC.

This clonotype was seen only a few times. The genes are TRBV29-1 and TRBJ2-1; 11 nucleotides agree with TRBD2. The germline gives CDR1 SQVTM, CDR2 ANQGSEA. CDR3 length: 16 amino acids. The V and J ends lost 7 bases and 4 bases, in that order; junction bases with no gene match: 12. DNA of the CDR3: TGCAGCGAAACTCTAGCGGGAGGAGGGGCTTACAATGAGCAGTTCTTC. It is translated as CSETLAGGGAYNEQFF.